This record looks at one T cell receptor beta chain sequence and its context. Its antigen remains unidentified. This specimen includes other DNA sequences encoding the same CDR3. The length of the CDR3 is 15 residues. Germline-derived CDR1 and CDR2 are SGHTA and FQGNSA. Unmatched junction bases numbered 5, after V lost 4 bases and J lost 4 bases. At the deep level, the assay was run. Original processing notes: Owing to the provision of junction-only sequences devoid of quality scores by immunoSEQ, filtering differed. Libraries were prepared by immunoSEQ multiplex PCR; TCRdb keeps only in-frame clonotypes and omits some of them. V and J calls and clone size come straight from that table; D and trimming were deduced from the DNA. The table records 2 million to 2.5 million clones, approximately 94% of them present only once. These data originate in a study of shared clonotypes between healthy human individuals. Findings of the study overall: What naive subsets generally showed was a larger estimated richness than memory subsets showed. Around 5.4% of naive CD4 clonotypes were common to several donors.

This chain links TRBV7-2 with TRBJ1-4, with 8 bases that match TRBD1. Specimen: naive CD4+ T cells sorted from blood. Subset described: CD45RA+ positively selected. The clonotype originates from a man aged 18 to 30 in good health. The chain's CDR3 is CASSSQGAGNEKLFF. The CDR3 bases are TGTGCCAGCAGCTCGCAGGGGGCCGGTAATGAAAAACTGTTTTTT.